This T cell receptor (beta chain) was sequenced for a study of blood T cell repertoires in COVID-19. Study-wide background: Samples taken during acute and convalescent COVID-19 were collected in the United States, Italy and Spain. T cells, B-cell-depleted T cells, or PBMCs supplied cDNA or gDNA.

Assay used: immunoSEQ multiplex PCR; TCRdb lists only in-frame clones, some missing. The sample lists fewer than 300,000 clones, 65% to 90% seen once, with less than 6.5% in the top ten. The CDR3 runs to 16 residues. The germline V gene encodes CDR1 SEHNR and CDR2 FQNEAQ (reference sequence). V was clipped by 5 bases and J by 3 bases; unmatched bases: 8. Material: peripheral blood. The source of this sequence is a man aged 45 to 65 with active or convalescent COVID-19. The chain carries TRBV7-9 and TRBJ2-3; 10 bases match TRBD2. The CDR3 coding sequence is TGTGCCAGCAGCCCGGGACTAGCGAGAACTACAGATACGCAGTATTTT. It translates to CASSPGLARTTDTQYF.